This section outlines one T cell receptor beta chain sequence together with its context. Its specificity is unknown. These data come from a study of lymphopenia after photon versus proton radiotherapy. Study-level findings and limits: After lymphocyte nadir, photon-treated repertoires showed oligoclonal expansion, especially CD8+ Temra. Proton therapy kept repertoires fairly stable, unlike photons, which gained effector/memory cells. In patients who died, overall survival fell as post-nadir TCR diversity dropped more.

V was trimmed by 5 bases and J by 5 bases, leaving 13 bases between them. The CDR3 loop spans 13 amino acids. Germline V gene lookup returns CDR1 SNHLY and CDR2 FYNNEI. Assay used: immunoSEQ multiplex PCR; TCRdb lists only in-frame clones, some missing. The sample has some 70,000 clones, about nine tenths seen once. Here the sequenced sample was peripheral blood, taken from a patient treated with proton-based radiotherapy. The origin of this receptor is a man older than 75 with esophageal cancer. The chain has TRBV2 and TRBJ2-7; D gene uncertain. CDR3 in amino acids: CASSNQLLNEQYF. The CDR3 coding sequence is TGTGCCAGCAGTAATCAACTCCTGAACGAGCAGTACTTC.